This TCR beta chain is drawn from a study of T cell responses to AZD1222 COVID-19 vaccine. Findings and caveats of the study: Donors were largely white British and mainly female; clonal diversity was possibly underestimated. The study found Spike-specific TCR breadth and depth rose after two AZD1222 doses. Only a handful of AZD1222 recipients tested seropositive at baseline.

The CDR3 spans 12 residues. Turning to this clone: The antigen remains undetermined.

The assay was immunoSEQ multiplex PCR, and TCRdb's table has in-frame clones only and misses some. Of about 81,000 clones in the sample, less than 95% were seen once. Second-dose intervals of approximately 4 or approximately 12 weeks were pooled. The sequenced sample was peripheral blood, obtained 28 days after the second AZD1222 dose. J is TRBJ2-3 and V is TRBV12-1; the table's D call TRBD1 went unverified against the DNA. TRBV12-1 is labeled a pseudogene. This clonotype was sampled from an adult who received the AZD1222 COVID-19 vaccine. CDR3 bases: TGTGCCAGCAGCCCAGGACAGGTAAAGCAGTATTTT. It is translated as CASSPGQVKQYF.